In this sample, the clone carrying this TCR beta chain turned up many times. Its antigen remains unidentified. The method for making cDNA was 5'RACE, and it used 10-nucleotide random UMIs. TCRdb passed the 5' RACE reads through MiXCR, listing each CDR3 protein once. The repertoire holds tens of thousands of distinct CDR3 sequences, with less than 5.5% as singletons. The sample is drawn from a study of neurological immune-mediated disorders. Study-wide points: Neither clinical nor MRI features showed any association with the multiple sclerosis repertoire cluster, and the authors stated that larger cohorts are needed. Grouping of repertoires by phylogeny put those of 18 of 34 multiple sclerosis patients into a single related-CDR3 cluster, a possible signature.

V was cut by 6 bases and J by 10 bases, with 10 bases left in between. Germline V gene data show CDR1 as SGHAT and CDR2 as FQDESV (reference sequence). The CDR3 runs to 11 residues. Material for sequencing was PBMCs. This clonotype was obtained from a man aged 18 to 30 with multiple sclerosis. This chain links TRBV11-1 with TRBJ2-4; unclear D gene. As DNA, the CDR3 is TGTGCCAGCAGAACCGGTCGGATTCAGTACTTC. Protein product: CASRTGRIQYF.